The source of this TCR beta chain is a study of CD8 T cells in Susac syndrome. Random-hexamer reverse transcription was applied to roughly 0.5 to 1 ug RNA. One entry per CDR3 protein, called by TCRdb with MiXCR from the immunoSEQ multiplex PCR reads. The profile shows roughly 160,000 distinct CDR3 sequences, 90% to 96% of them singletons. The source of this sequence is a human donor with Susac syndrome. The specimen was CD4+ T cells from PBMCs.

In nucleotides, the CDR3 is TGTGCCAGCAGATCGCAGGGGGCACAGGATAGCAATCAGCCCCAGCATTTT. This codes for CASRSQGAQDSNQPQHF. The chain has TRBV6-2 or TRBV6-3 and TRBJ1-5; 8 bases agree with TRBD1. The CDR3 is made up of 17 amino acids. The V segment lost 6 bases and the J segment 0 bases; nucleotides outside the gene matches: 10. CDR1 and CDR2 (germline): MNHEY, SVGEGT.